The next 32 T cell receptor beta chains were all read from a single sample in a study of T cells in Graves' hyperthyroidism and ophthalmopathy. Researchers took RNA transcripts and amplified the TCR beta CDR3 regions from them. The HTBI primer set was used in a first-round RT-PCR of the TCR CDR3. TCRdb ran MiXCR on the multiplex PCR reads and lists one entry per CDR3 protein. Among approximately 500,000 distinct CDR3 sequences, around 42% were seen once, and the ten largest hold roughly 7.7%. Sequencing used peripheral blood or thyroid tissue (not recorded which). The receptors here all came from a woman aged 18-29 years with Graves' hyperthyroidism.

This clonotype was recorded many times. The chain has TRBV5-8 and TRBJ2-5; D is unclear. The V end was cut by 0 bases, the J end by 1 base, with 10 bases between. The germline V gene encodes CDR1 SGHTS and CDR2 YDEGEE. This CDR3 is built from 15 residues. The CDR3 coding sequence is TGTGCCAGCAGCTTGGCCGGAGACGCCCAAGAGACCCAGTACTTC. It translates to CASSLAGDAQETQYF.

This clonotype was detected ten times or more. The gene calls are TRBV7-9 and TRBJ1-6; no definite D call. In germline, CDR1 is SEHNR, CDR2 FQNEAQ (reference sequence). The V end was cut by 1 base, the J end by 7 bases, with 23 bases between. The CDR3 sequence is 19 residues long. The DNA of the CDR3 is TGTGCCAGCAGCTTAGTCGGTACAGAGCTGGGCCCTTTGAATTCACCCCTCCACTTT. Translation: CASSLVGTELGPLNSPLHF.

The chain recombines TRBV2 with TRBJ1-1; TRBD1 matches 9 bases. Germline V gene data show CDR1 as SNHLY and CDR2 as FYNNEI. The ends lost 7 bases at V and 10 bases at J; junction bases unmatched: 4. CDR3 length equals 11 residues. Here the CDR3 reads CASKDRGTAFF. The DNA of the CDR3 is TGTGCCAGCAAGGACAGGGGTACAGCTTTCTTT.

The chain employs TRBV7-9 and TRBJ1-1; D may be TRBD1 (5 bases). The V end was cut by 5 bases, the J end by 5 bases, with 21 bases between. This CDR3 is 16 amino acids long. Germline loops: CDR1 SEHNR, CDR2 FQNEAQ (reference sequence). The CDR3 bases are TGTGCCAGCAGCCCCATGACTAGCGGGGCGAGAACTGAAGCTTTCTTT. Its protein product is CASSPMTSGARTEAFF.

The chain uses TRBV7-3 and TRBJ2-3; D tentatively reads TRBD1 or TRBD2 (6 bases each). There are 14 residues in the CDR3. The germline V gene has CDR1 SGHTA and CDR2 FQGTGA. V gave up 4 bases and J gave up 3 bases, with 11 bases separating them. Here the CDR3 DNA reads TGTGCCAGCAGCTCGAGGGGGGATACAGATACGCAGTATTTT. Encoded protein: CASSSRGDTDTQYF.

This chain links TRBV29-1 with TRBJ1-2; possibly TRBD1 for D (5 bases). The V and J ends lost 4 bases and 4 bases respectively, with 10 bases between them. Germline values: CDR1 SQVTM, CDR2 ANQGSEA. The CDR3 has 12 residues. CDR3 bases: TGCAGCGTTGGACGGGGACGCTATGGCTACACCTTC. Translated: CSVGRGRYGYTF.

This clonotype was seen many times. The chain carries TRBV6-6 and TRBJ2-7; 8 bases line up with TRBD2. After removal of 6 bases from V and 2 bases from J, the junction contained 6 bases not matched to a gene. The CDR3 is made up of 14 amino acids. CDR1 and CDR2 from the germline V gene are MNHNY and SVGAGI (reference sequence). CDR3 sequence (DNA): TGTGCCAGCAGAGAAGCTAGCGGGCCCTACGAGCAGTACTTC. Its protein is CASREASGPYEQYF.

This clonotype has at least ten counts. This chain joins TRBV3-1 and TRBJ1-2, with TRBD1 as a possible D gene (6 bases). CDR3 length equals 15 residues. Germline CDR1 LGHDT, CDR2 YNNKEL (reference sequence). V was trimmed by 5 bases and J by 7 bases, leaving 20 bases between them. The CDR3 loop reads CASSDLLMTGGGYTF. DNA for the CDR3: TGTGCCAGCAGCGATCTCTTAATGACAGGCGGTGGCTACACCTTC. Full variable domain (rest looked up from reference TRBV3-1 and TRBJ1-2): DTAVSQTPKYLVTQMGNDKSIKCEQNLGHDTMYWYKQDSKKFLKIMFSYNNKELIINETVPNRFSPKSPDKAHLNLHINSLELGDSAVYFCASSDLLMTGGGYTFGSGTRLTVV.

Only one count was recorded for this clonotype. The V and J genes are TRBV25-1 and TRBJ2-7; 8 positions agree with TRBD2. In germline, CDR1 is MGHDK, CDR2 SYGVNS. Trimming at V came to 2 bases and at J to 2 bases, leaving 8 bases not matched to a gene. This CDR3 contains 16 residues. DNA of the CDR3: TGTGCCAGCAGTGAAGGGGCTAGCGGGCCTACCTACGAGCAGTACTTC. This gives the protein CASSEGASGPTYEQYF.

This clonotype has ten or more counts. The chain links TRBV7-2 to TRBJ2-5; TRBD2 matches 8 bases. This CDR3 comprises 16 residues. The germline V gene encodes CDR1 SGHTA and CDR2 FQGNSA. The ends lost 5 bases at V and 5 bases at J; junction bases unmatched: 13. The CDR3 nucleotides read TGTGCCAGCAGCCCAAGGTTGGGACTAGGGAGGGAGACCCAGTACTTC. Translation: CASSPRLGLGRETQYF.

This clonotype was detected many times. The V and J genes are TRBV29-1 and TRBJ2-6, with D tentatively TRBD1 (5 bases). Germline CDR1 is SQVTM and CDR2 is ANQGSEA. This CDR3 has 16 amino acids. The germline V and J ends were trimmed by 2 bases and 0 bases, with 11 bases remaining between them. CDR3 sequence reads: CSVESGQGSGANVLTF. The CDR3 coding sequence is TGCAGCGTTGAATCTGGGCAGGGCTCTGGGGCCAACGTCCTGACTTTC.

CDR3 DNA sequence: TGTGCCAGCAGCTTAGGAGCGGGAGGGCCGAATGAGCAGTACTTC. Translated, it gives CASSLGAGGPNEQYF. J is TRBJ2-7 and V is TRBV7-7; 10 bases align to TRBD2. Trimming at V came to 1 base and at J to 7 bases, leaving 7 bases not matched to a gene. CDR1 and CDR2 from the germline V gene are SSHAT and FNYEAQ (reference sequence). The CDR3 loop spans 15 amino acids.

This clonotype was picked up many times. The rearrangement joins TRBV5-1 to TRBJ1-2; TRBD1 might be the D (5 bases). This CDR3 is built from 14 residues. Germline V lookup: CDR1 SGHRS, CDR2 YFSETQ. Deletions cut 4 bases from V and 14 bases from J, with 24 bases between. This chain's CDR3 is CASSASWGRAPSTF. The CDR3 region has the DNA TGCGCCAGCAGCGCCTCCTGGGGCAGGGCCCCGTCAACCTTC.

The chain employs TRBV6-1 and TRBJ2-7; a possible D gene is TRBD2 (6 bases). Germline values: CDR1 MNHNS, CDR2 SASEGT. This CDR3 has 15 residues. Deletions cut 4 bases from V and 5 bases from J, with 18 bases between. This CDR3 reads CASSVPGGGRDEQYF. The DNA of the CDR3 is TGTGCCAGCAGTGTCCCCGGGGGTGGAAGGGACGAGCAGTACTTC.

A single count supports this clonotype. This sequence joins TRBV29-1 and TRBJ1-5; D perhaps matches TRBD1 (6 bases). Trimming shortened V by 3 bases and J by 7 bases, and 13 bases separated the two germline ends. From germline, CDR1 is SQVTM and CDR2 ANQGSEA. The CDR3 totals 13 residues. The CDR3 here is CSVDPGHGQPQHF. CDR3 DNA sequence: TGCAGCGTTGACCCGGGACACGGACAGCCCCAGCATTTT. Drawing the rest from reference TRBV29-1 and TRBJ1-5, the complete variable domain is SAVISQKPSRDICQRGTSLTIQCQVDSQVTMMFWYRQQPGQSLTLIATANQGSEATYESGFVIDKFPISRPNLTFSTLTVSNMSPEDSSIYLCSVDPGHGQPQHFGDGTRLSIL.

This clonotype has ten or more counts. An end of the junction differs from the germline gene, which may be a read error. This chain connects TRBV13 to TRBJ1-5; 8 positions agree with TRBD1. Germline CDR1 is PRHDT and CDR2 is FYEKMQ (reference sequence). The CDR3 runs 15 residues. The CDR3 loop is CASSIGTGGSQPQHF. The CDR3 DNA is TGCGCCAGCAGCATCGGTACAGGGGGAAGTCAGCCCCAGCATTTT.

This clonotype appeared many times. CDR3 bases: TGTGCCAGCAGTTTAGACGTAACTGGTTGGGGTGAAGCTTTCTTT. Protein: CASSLDVTGWGEAFF. The chain has TRBV12-3 or TRBV12-4 and TRBJ1-1; D is ambiguous. The CDR3 is made up of 15 amino acids. Trimming pared 1 base from V and 7 bases from J, leaving 16 bases between.

This chain links TRBV20-1 with TRBJ1-2, with D unclear. Per the germline V gene, CDR1 is DFQATT and CDR2 is SNEGSKA (reference sequence). Deletions cut 3 bases from V and 4 bases from J, with 12 bases between. This CDR3 contains 13 residues. CDR3 loop: CSAREGETYGYTF. As DNA, the CDR3 is TGCAGTGCTAGGGAGGGAGAGACCTATGGCTACACCTTC.

The chain uses TRBV15 and TRBJ2-2, with 7 bases that match TRBD2. From germline, CDR1 is LNHNV and CDR2 YYDKDF (reference sequence). The trim removed 1 base at V and 4 bases at J, leaving 3 bases unmatched. The CDR3 runs 15 residues. In nucleotides, the CDR3 is TGTGCCACCAGCAGAGGTGCGGGAGTCACCGGGGAGCTGTTTTTT. Translated, it gives CATSRGAGVTGELFF.

This clonotype came up many times. The chain joins TRBV12-3 or TRBV12-4 to TRBJ1-2, with D tentatively TRBD1 (6 bases). V shed 6 bases and J shed 4 bases, with 18 bases lying between them. The CDR3 covers 15 residues. As DNA, the CDR3 is TGTGCCAGCAGCCACCGACAGGAAGAGTCCTATGGCTACACCTTC. Protein: CASSHRQEESYGYTF.

This clonotype was detected many times. The chain uses TRBV25-1 and TRBJ1-2, with D hard to call. Trimming pared 6 bases from V and 7 bases from J, leaving 15 bases between. The CDR3 length is 13 residues. Germline V gives CDR1 MGHDK, CDR2 SYGVNS. The CDR3 DNA is TGTGCCAGCAGCCTACGGCCCTCAGGTGGCTACACCTTC. As protein: CASSLRPSGGYTF.

In its sample, this clonotype was seen many times. The rearrangement uses TRBV2 and TRBJ1-5; the D is unclear. Germline V lookup: CDR1 SNHLY, CDR2 FYNNEI. V was cut by 4 bases and J by 0 bases, with 4 bases left in between. This CDR3 contains 13 residues. CDR3 in amino acids: CASSGSSNQPQHF. In nucleotides, the CDR3 is TGTGCCAGCAGTGGAAGTAGCAATCAGCCCCAGCATTTT.

The chain uses TRBV7-2 and TRBJ2-5; D is perhaps TRBD1 or TRBD2 (5 bases each). The DNA end lines up better with TRBJ2-1; the J call may be wrong. The CDR3 loop spans 13 amino acids. The V gene's germline CDR1 is SGHTA and CDR2 FQGNSA. DNA of the CDR3: TGTGCCAGCAGCCTGGGGACGTTAAATGAGCAGTTCTTC. Protein product: CASSLGTLNEQFF.

CDR3 sequence (DNA): TGCAGTGCTAGCCAAACTAGCGGTAACATTAAAGAGACCCAGTACTTC. Encoded protein: CSASQTSGNIKETQYF. This chain links TRBV20-1 with TRBJ2-5, with 8 bases fitting TRBD2. Germline V gives CDR1 DFQATT, CDR2 SNEGSKA (reference sequence). The CDR3 is 16 amino acids. Trimming at V came to 3 bases and at J to 3 bases, leaving 12 bases not matched to a gene.

This clonotype was detected ten times or more. This chain links TRBV19 with TRBJ1-1; no clear D. The V gene's germline CDR1 is LNHDA and CDR2 SQIVND (reference sequence). V lost 5 bases and J 0 bases, leaving 16 bases between the germline ends. The CDR3 is 16 amino acids. The CDR3 sequence is CASSLRELSLNTEAFF. The DNA for the CDR3 is TGTGCCAGTAGTCTTAGGGAACTGTCACTGAACACTGAAGCTTTCTTT. The full variable domain, its missing parts supplied by reference TRBV19 and TRBJ1-1, is DGGITQSPKYLFRKEGQNVTLSCEQNLNHDAMYWYRQDPGQGLRLIYYSQIVNDFQKGDIAEGYSVSREKKESFPLTVTSAQKNPTAFYLCASSLRELSLNTEAFFGQGTRLTVV.

This clonotype was observed at least ten times. CDR3 amino acids: CASSKGTGVREKLFF. DNA for the CDR3: TGTGCCAGTAGCAAGGGGACAGGGGTAAGAGAAAAACTGTTTTTT. This sequence joins TRBV19 and TRBJ1-4, with 10 bases that match TRBD1. With V trimmed by 6 bases and J by 8 bases, 9 bases remained unmatched. The germline gives CDR1 LNHDA, CDR2 SQIVND (reference sequence). The CDR3 runs 15 residues. Looking up the rest from reference TRBV19 and TRBJ1-4 gives the full variable domain: DGGITQSPKYLFRKEGQNVTLSCEQNLNHDAMYWYRQDPGQGLRLIYYSQIVNDFQKGDIAEGYSVSREKKESFPLTVTSAQKNPTAFYLCASSKGTGVREKLFFGSGTQLSVL.

This clonotype was seen repeatedly, ten times or more. The chain combines TRBV20-1 with TRBJ1-5, with D unclear. The CDR3 length is 17 residues. V was clipped by 1 base and J by 0 bases, with 16 bases between them. The germline V gene encodes CDR1 DFQATT and CDR2 SNEGSKA (reference sequence). CDR3 nucleotide sequence: TGCAGTGCTAGAGTAGTTAGTTTGGGATATAGCAATCAGCCCCAGCATTTT. It is translated as CSARVVSLGYSNQPQHF.

A word on this clonotype: A much more abundant neighbour one base away suggests this may be a read error. The chain uses TRBV6-6 and TRBJ2-7; 8 nucleotides match TRBD2. This CDR3 is built from 13 residues. Germline V gene sequence: CDR1 MNHNY, CDR2 SVGAGI (reference sequence). The chain's CDR3 is CAGRAGESYEQCF. The CDR3 DNA sequence: TGTGCCGGCAGAGCGGGAGAGTCCTACGAGCAGTGCTTC.

Details on this clonotype: Given a much more abundant clone one base away, this may be a read error. The chain links TRBV5-1 to TRBJ1-1, with D uncertain. The CDR3 spans 12 residues. Germline CDR1 SGHRS, CDR2 YFSETQ. The CDR3 loop reads CASSRKGTEAFF. As DNA, the CDR3 is TGTGCCAGCAGCCGGAAGGGCACTGAAGCTTTCTTT.

V usage is TRBV15 and J usage is TRBJ1-2; D gene unclear. Trimming pared 1 base from V and 4 bases from J, leaving 10 bases between. The CDR3 is made up of 14 amino acids. CDR1 and CDR2 (germline): LNHNV, YYDKDF (reference sequence). CDR3 in amino acids: CATSRGTVSYGYTF. The CDR3, as DNA: TGTGCCACCAGCAGAGGGACGGTCTCCTATGGCTACACCTTC.

The chain is built from TRBV29-1 and TRBJ1-6; 9 positions match TRBD1. The CDR3 spans 16 residues. V lost 4 bases to trimming and J lost 9 bases; unmatched junction nucleotides: 13. The germline gives CDR1 SQVTM, CDR2 ANQGSEA. CDR3 coding DNA: TGCAGCGTTGGGGACAGGGAATGCAGAAGGCCTTCACCCCTCCACTTT. Translated: CSVGDRECRRPSPLHF.

This clonotype was counted many times. This chain connects TRBV5-1 to TRBJ2-2, with 8 bases that match TRBD2. Germline V gives CDR1 SGHRS, CDR2 YFSETQ. The length of the CDR3 is 18 residues. With V trimmed by 0 bases and J by 0 bases, 7 bases remained unmatched. This CDR3 reads CASSLVPSGLANTGELFF. The CDR3 DNA sequence: TGCGCCAGCAGCTTGGTCCCTAGCGGGCTCGCGAACACCGGGGAGCTGTTTTTT.